The present TCR beta chain was sequenced within a study of read filtering for tumor transcriptome and immune sequencing. Study-level information: After DNase treatment, RNA was made into whole-transcriptome libraries.

This library used about 360 ng RNA and molecular barcoded adaptors spanning alpha/delta and beta/gamma chains. TCRdb redid the calling of the reads with MiXCR, one entry per CDR3 protein. The repertoire includes fewer than 30,000 distinct CDR3 sequences, around a fifth of them detected once, and more than 40% sits in the top ten. V shed 5 bases, J shed 0 bases, and the junction held 9 bases outside the gene matches. This CDR3 has 16 amino acids. Looked up from germline, CDR1 is SGHVS and CDR2 is FNYEAQ. This clonotype was seen many times. Source material: a population of CD138-negative cells sorted from bone marrow. This clonotype was sampled from a donor at least 40 years old with multiple myeloma. The V gene is TRBV7-6, the J gene TRBJ2-7; 8 bases map to TRBD2. This CDR3 is CASSVRLAKSSYEQYF. The CDR3 bases are TGTGCCAGCAGCGTCAGACTAGCGAAGAGCTCCTACGAGCAGTACTTC. Supplemented by reference TRBV7-6 and TRBJ2-7, the full variable domain reads GAGVSQSPRYKVTKRGQDVALRCDPISGHVSLYWYRQALGQGPEFLTYFNYEAQQDKSGLPNDRFSAERPEGSISTLTIQRTEQRDSAMYRCASSVRLAKSSYEQYFGPGTRLTVT.